Below, one T cell receptor beta chain is given with its context. Primers: 60 Vbeta forward and 13 Jbeta reverse. Data came from immunoSEQ multiplex PCR; TCRdb stores just in-frame clones and leaves some out. The table includes about 140,000 clones, about four fifths detected once. Looked up from germline, CDR1 is LGHNT and CDR2 is FRNRAP. The CDR3 is made up of 12 amino acids. This entry belongs to a study of cytomegalovirus exposure and HLA in healthy donors. This TCR was sampled from a man between 35 and 55 years old in good health and CMV-seronegative. The J gene is TRBJ2-1, the V gene TRBV12-5; 8 bases are a match to TRBD2. Sequenced input: PBMCs. CDR3 sequence: CAGTRDYNEQFF. As DNA, the CDR3 is TGTGCCGGGACTAGGGATTACAATGAGCAGTTCTTC.